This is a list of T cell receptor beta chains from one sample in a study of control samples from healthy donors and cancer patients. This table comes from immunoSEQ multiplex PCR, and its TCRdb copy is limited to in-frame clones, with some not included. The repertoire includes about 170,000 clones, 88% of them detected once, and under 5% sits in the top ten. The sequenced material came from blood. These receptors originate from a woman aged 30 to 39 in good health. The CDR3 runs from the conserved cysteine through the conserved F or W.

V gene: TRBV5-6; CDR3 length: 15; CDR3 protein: CASSLYGASLQPQHF
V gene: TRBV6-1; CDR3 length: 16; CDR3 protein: CASSVTGVGRVYGYTF
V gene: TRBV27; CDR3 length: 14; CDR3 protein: CASSLSNTNTEAFF
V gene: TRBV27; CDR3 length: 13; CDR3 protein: CASSLREGTEAFF
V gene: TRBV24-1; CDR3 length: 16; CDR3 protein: CATSPLAGWGRDEQFF
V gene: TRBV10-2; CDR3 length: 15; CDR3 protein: CASRRGPNQNTEAFF
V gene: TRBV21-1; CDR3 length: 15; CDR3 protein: CASSKVGRNQETQYF
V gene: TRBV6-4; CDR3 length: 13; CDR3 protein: CAPTEGTGSGYTF
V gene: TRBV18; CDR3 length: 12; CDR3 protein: CASSPPTGELFF
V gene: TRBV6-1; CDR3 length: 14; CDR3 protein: CASNSGTGFYEQYF
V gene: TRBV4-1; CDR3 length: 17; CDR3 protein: CASSQDVRLGESNEQFF
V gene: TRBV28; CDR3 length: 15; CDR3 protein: CASSRSQGGTGELFF
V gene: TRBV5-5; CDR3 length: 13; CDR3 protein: CASSHPQGDTQYF